The next 12 T cell receptor beta chains were all read from a single sample in a study of blood T cell repertoires in COVID-19. Sequenced by immunoSEQ multiplex PCR; TCRdb stores in-frame clones only, minus some. Here the sample spans fewer than 350,000 clones, around 90% being singletons. The source material was PBMCs or T cells enriched from blood (not recorded which). The receptor set was obtained from a middle-aged woman who had recovered from COVID-19.

This chain joins TRBV4-1 and TRBJ2-1, with TRBD2 identical over 7 bases. Trimming at V came to 1 base and at J to 9 bases, leaving 12 bases not matched to a gene. The CDR3 loop spans 16 amino acids. Germline-derived CDR1 and CDR2 are MGHRA and YSYEKL. Written as DNA, the CDR3 is TGCGCCAGCAGCCAAGTAGCGTATGGGCGGGAGATTGAGCAGTTCTTC. Protein product: CASSQVAYGREIEQFF.

The genes are TRBV5-4 and TRBJ1-2; 9 bases map to TRBD1. Germline V gene data show CDR1 as SGHNT and CDR2 as YYREEE (reference sequence). Unmatched junction bases numbered 7, after V lost 4 bases and J lost 9 bases. The CDR3 runs to 13 residues. Here the CDR3 reads CASSLGQGSSYTF. In nucleotides, the CDR3 is TGTGCCAGCAGCCTAGGACAGGGGTCGAGCTACACCTTC. Full variable domain (outside the CDR3, taken from reference TRBV5-4 and TRBJ1-2): ETGVTQSPTHLIKTRGQQVTLRCSSQSGHNTVSWYQQALGQGPQFIFQYYREEENGRGNFPPRFSGLQFPNYSSELNVNALELDDSALYLCASSLGQGSSYTFGSGTRLTVV.

The chain combines TRBV7-6 with TRBJ2-2; 8 nucleotides agree with TRBD1. Trimming cost V 5 bases and J 4 bases; bases outside gene matches: 12. CDR1 and CDR2 from the germline V gene are SGHVS and FNYEAQ. The CDR3 is 17 residues long. The CDR3 region has the DNA TGTGCCAGCAGCCAGTACAGGGGGGCGGTGAGCACCGGGGAGCTGTTTTTT. Translated, it gives CASSQYRGAVSTGELFF.

This chain uses TRBV19 with TRBJ1-4, with D possibly TRBD1 on 6 matching bases. Trimming cost V 4 bases and J 13 bases, with 13 bases left between them. The CDR3 length is 12 residues. The germline V gene has CDR1 LNHDA and CDR2 SQIVND (reference sequence). This chain's CDR3 is CASSTQRQVLFF. The CDR3 DNA follows: TGTGCCAGTAGTACCCAAAGACAGGTACTGTTTTTT.

This chain uses TRBV15 with TRBJ1-2; 7 positions agree with TRBD1. Germline-derived CDR1 and CDR2 are LNHNV and YYDKDF (reference sequence). This CDR3 has 15 amino acids. With V trimmed by 0 bases and J by 9 bases, 10 bases remained unmatched. This CDR3 reads CATSRERERQGRYTF. The CDR3 DNA sequence: TGTGCCACCAGCAGAGAGAGAGAAAGACAGGGTCGCTACACCTTC.

This rearrangement joins TRBV30 to TRBJ1-2; TRBD1 aligns across 7 bases. The length of the CDR3 is 18 residues. V lost 2 bases to trimming and J lost 4 bases; unmatched junction nucleotides: 19. Germline lookup yields CDR1 GTSNPN and CDR2 SVGIG (reference sequence). CDR3: CAWSWPGLGTARVYGYTF. The CDR3 region has the DNA TGTGCCTGGAGTTGGCCGGGACTGGGGACAGCGCGGGTCTATGGCTACACCTTC.

This clone was seen only once. In nucleotides, the CDR3 is TGTGCCATCAGTGACCCTAGCGGGAGTGGTTACAATGAGCAGTTCTTC. Translating gives CAISDPSGSGYNEQFF. V is TRBV10-3 and J is TRBJ2-1; 10 positions match TRBD2. V lost 3 bases, J lost 4 bases, and 6 bases stayed unmatched. The germline gives CDR1 ENHRY, CDR2 SYGVKD. The CDR3 extends over 16 amino acids.

This clone was counted only a few times. This chain joins TRBV5-1 and TRBJ1-1; D uncertain. Trimming stripped 1 base from V and 1 base from J, with 8 bases between. CDR1 SGHRS and CDR2 YFSETQ come from the germline V gene. The CDR3 loop spans 14 amino acids. CDR3 coding DNA: TGCGCCAGCAGCTTGCGAGCGGGGAACACTGAAGCTTTCTTT. Its translation is CASSLRAGNTEAFF.

The chain is built from TRBV18 and TRBJ1-6; no clear D gene. This CDR3 is built from 14 residues. Trimming pared 4 bases from V and 12 bases from J, leaving 16 bases between. Germline loops: CDR1 KGHSH, CDR2 LQKENI. The DNA of the CDR3 is TGTGCCAGCTCACTTTACGACCGGGATGAACCCCTCCACTTT. Amino acid sequence: CASSLYDRDEPLHF.

The gene calls are TRBV7-3 and TRBJ2-6; TRBD1 matches at 7 bases. Trimming removed 6 bases from V and 2 bases from J; junction bases left unmatched: 7. The CDR3 runs to 16 residues. CDR1 and CDR2 (germline): SGHTA, FQGTGA. CDR3 sequence: CASSSKGQPGANVLTF. The CDR3 DNA sequence: TGTGCCAGCAGTTCCAAGGGACAGCCTGGGGCCAACGTCCTGACTTTC.

The CDR3 sequence: CASSWGGQPQHF. The DNA for the CDR3 is TGTGCCAGCAGCTGGGGGGGTCAGCCCCAGCATTTT. The rearrangement links TRBV12-3 or TRBV12-4 to TRBJ1-5, with a weak D call TRBD1 (5 bases). The CDR3 contains 12 residues. V lost 6 bases and J 6 bases, leaving 9 bases between the germline ends.

J is TRBJ2-3 and V is TRBV7-2; D gene ambiguous. The CDR3 covers 13 residues. Germline CDR1 reads SGHTA; CDR2 reads FQGNSA. V lost 5 bases and J lost 5, with 11 bases in between. Here the CDR3 reads CASSTYLGDTQYF. CDR3 in DNA: TGTGCCAGCAGCACCTATCTAGGAGATACGCAGTATTTT.